Presented here are 22 T cell receptor beta chains from one specimen sequenced in a study of blood T cell repertoires in COVID-19. Method: immunoSEQ multiplex PCR; TCRdb's copy keeps in-frame clones and lacks some. This sample has just under 250,000 clones, with roughly 90% found just once. The sample consisted of PBMCs or T cells enriched from blood (not recorded which). The receptors stem from a woman aged 25-40 years who had recovered from COVID-19.

The V and J genes are TRBV10-3 and TRBJ1-4; TRBD1 aligns across 9 bases. Germline values: CDR1 ENHRY, CDR2 SYGVKD. V was clipped by 9 bases and J by 7 bases; unmatched bases: 12. There are 15 residues in the CDR3. The CDR3 nucleotides read TGTGCCATAGGACAGGGGACACCCGGGGGTGAAAAACTGTTTTTT. Translation gives CAIGQGTPGGEKLFF.

This chain connects TRBV6-6 to TRBJ1-1, with 7 bases matching TRBD1. Germline CDR1 is MNHNY and CDR2 is SVGAGI (reference sequence). V lost 5 bases and J lost 3; bases outside the gene matches: 3. The CDR3 sequence is 13 residues long. In DNA, the CDR3 is TGTGCCAGCAGTCCGGGACAGTACACTGAAGCTTTCTTT. This encodes CASSPGQYTEAFF.

This clone was recorded once. This chain connects TRBV28 to TRBJ1-6, with TRBD1 identical over 7 bases. The V and J ends lost 4 bases and 7 bases, in that order; junction bases with no gene match: 4. CDR3 length: 14 amino acids. Per the germline V gene, CDR1 is MDHEN and CDR2 is SYDVKM. CDR3 nucleotides: TGTGCCAGCAGTTCGGGACAGCCGAATTCACCCCTCCACTTT. It codes for CASSSGQPNSPLHF. The whole variable domain, filled in from reference TRBV28 and TRBJ1-6, reads DVKVTQSSRYLVKRTGEKVFLECVQDMDHENMFWYRQDPGLGLRLIYFSYDVKMKEKGDIPEGYSVSREKKERFSLILESASTNQTSMYLCASSSGQPNSPLHFGNGTRLTVT.

The rearrangement joins TRBV9 to TRBJ1-3; D is unresolved. Germline CDR1 is SGDLS and CDR2 is YYNGEE. Trimming removed 0 bases at V and 1 base at J, with 14 bases between. The CDR3 is made up of 17 amino acids. DNA of the CDR3: TGTGCCAGCAGCGTAGAGGTGACACATACTTCTGGAAACACCATATATTTT. It specifies CASSVEVTHTSGNTIYF.

The V call is TRBV2, the J call TRBJ2-1; 9 nucleotides agree with TRBD1. Per germline, CDR1 SNHLY and CDR2 FYNNEI. The CDR3 is 15 amino acids. J lost 7 bases, V lost 5 bases, and 9 bases had no gene match. The CDR3 loop is CASSPDRGKGNEQFF. In nucleotides, the CDR3 is TGTGCCAGCAGTCCCGACAGGGGGAAAGGTAATGAGCAGTTCTTC.

The chain has TRBV29-1 and TRBJ1-2; 7 bases line up with TRBD1. Germline V lookup: CDR1 SQVTM, CDR2 ANQGSEA. The CDR3 contains 13 residues. Trimming cost V 7 bases and J 1 base; bases outside gene matches: 6. CDR3 residues: CSAATGSNYGYTF. In DNA form, the CDR3 reads TGCAGCGCAGCGACAGGGAGTAACTATGGCTACACCTTC.

The rearrangement uses TRBV20-1 and TRBJ2-7, with TRBD2 as a possible D gene (5 bases). The ends were cut back, 5 bases at V and 3 bases at J, with 8 bases in the middle. The CDR3 totals 11 residues. Germline V gene sequence: CDR1 DFQATT, CDR2 SNEGSKA (reference sequence). The CDR3 region is CSALTSYEQYF. Here the CDR3 DNA reads TGCAGTGCTCTTACTAGCTACGAGCAGTACTTC.

The gene calls are TRBV28 and TRBJ2-7, with 7 bases aligning to TRBD1. The ends lost 5 bases at V and 3 bases at J; junction bases unmatched: 7. Germline CDR1 is MDHEN and CDR2 is SYDVKM. CDR3 length: 14 residues. CDR3 residues: CASSIGTVIYEQYF. DNA for the CDR3: TGTGCCAGCAGTATAGGGACAGTCATCTACGAGCAGTACTTC.

This clone occurred once. V and J are TRBV5-6 and TRBJ1-1, with D unclear. V was shortened by 4 bases and J by 4 bases, with 17 bases between the two germline ends. CDR1 and CDR2 from the germline V gene are SGHDT and YYEEEE. This CDR3 is built from 15 residues. This chain's CDR3 is CASSLPPGESTEAFF. CDR3 coding DNA: TGTGCCAGCAGCCTACCCCCTGGAGAGAGCACTGAAGCTTTCTTT.

This sequence joins TRBV19 and TRBJ2-2; possibly TRBD2 for D (5 bases). V gave up 4 bases and J gave up 0 bases, with 6 bases separating them. Germline V CDR1 and CDR2: LNHDA, SQIVND (reference sequence). The CDR3 is 14 amino acids. The CDR3 region has the DNA TGTGCCAGTAGTAGCGGGCCGAACACCGGGGAGCTGTTTTTT. The encoded protein is CASSSGPNTGELFF.

This clone appeared a single time. The chain carries TRBV6-2 or TRBV6-3 and TRBJ1-2; D is unresolved. Germline CDR1 is MNHEY and CDR2 is SVGEGT. CDR3 length equals 15 residues. Trimming shortened V by 2 bases and J by 0 bases, and 10 bases separated the two germline ends. The CDR3 DNA reads TGTGCCAGCAGTTACAAGAGGGAACCTAACTATGGCTACACCTTC. It translates to CASSYKREPNYGYTF.

The CDR3 sequence is CASSQSQVRGSEAFF. In DNA form, the CDR3 reads TGCGCCAGCAGCCAATCACAAGTCAGGGGCTCTGAAGCTTTCTTT. The chain couples TRBV4-3 to TRBJ1-1, with D possibly being TRBD1 (6 bases). Per germline, CDR1 LGHNA and CDR2 YSLEER. V was cut by 2 bases and J by 6 bases, with 16 bases left in between. This CDR3 is 15 amino acids long.

The chain uses TRBV10-3 and TRBJ2-7; D unresolved. The CDR3 extends over 16 amino acids. The V end was cut by 4 bases, the J end by 3 bases, with 19 bases between. CDR1 is ENHRY and CDR2 is SYGVKD in the germline V gene. The CDR3 nucleotides read TGTGCCATCAGTGCTAAGAGACTTACCGATAACTACGAGCAGTACTTC. It yields the protein CAISAKRLTDNYEQYF.

This clone showed up just a few times. This chain uses TRBV30 with TRBJ2-2, with D possibly being TRBD2 (6 bases). Per the germline V gene, CDR1 is GTSNPN and CDR2 is SVGIG (reference sequence). There are 14 residues in the CDR3. V gave up 0 bases and J gave up 7 bases, with 12 bases separating them. This CDR3 reads CAWSVGGTHGELFF. CDR3 nucleotide sequence: TGTGCCTGGAGTGTCGGGGGAACCCACGGGGAGCTGTTTTTT.

The count of this clone is one. The J gene is TRBJ1-5, the V gene TRBV4-1; D remains ambiguous. Germline CDR1 MGHRA, CDR2 YSYEKL. Trimming took off 4 bases at V and 0 bases at J, with 7 bases between the two ends. This CDR3 region has 14 residues. DNA for the CDR3: TGCGCCAGCAGCCTGCGTAATAGCAATCAGCCCCAGCATTTT. Translated, it gives CASSLRNSNQPQHF.

This clone came up a few times. In DNA, the CDR3 is TGTGCCACCAGCAGAGGAGCAGGGGGCGCGAAGAGCTACACCTTC. Its protein is CATSRGAGGAKSYTF. The J gene is TRBJ1-2, the V gene TRBV15; 8 bases are a match to TRBD1. The germline V gene encodes CDR1 LNHNV and CDR2 YYDKDF (reference sequence). This CDR3 has 15 residues. V lost 1 base and J lost 9; bases outside the gene matches: 10. The whole variable domain, remainder taken from reference TRBV15 and TRBJ1-2, is DAMVIQNPRYQVTQFGKPVTLSCSQTLNHNVMYWYQQKSSQAPKLLFHYYDKDFNNEADTPDNFQSRRPNTSFCFLDIRSPGLGDTAMYLCATSRGAGGAKSYTFGSGTRLTVV.

The chain employs TRBV28 and TRBJ1-2; TRBD1 is a possible D gene (5 bases). The germline V gene encodes CDR1 MDHEN and CDR2 SYDVKM. V was clipped by 7 bases and J by 1 base, with 16 bases between them. CDR3 size: 15 residues. CDR3 nucleotide sequence: TGTGCCAGCAAACAAGACAGTTTAATTAACTATGGCTACACCTTC. Translation: CASKQDSLINYGYTF.

The rearrangement uses TRBV9 and TRBJ1-2; weak D call: TRBD1 (6 bases). From germline, CDR1 is SGDLS and CDR2 YYNGEE. The CDR3 runs 15 residues. V lost 4 bases to trimming and J lost 4 bases, with 17 bases between them. The CDR3 loop reads CASSPRTETSYGYTF. The CDR3 bases are TGTGCCAGCAGCCCAAGGACAGAAACCTCCTATGGCTACACCTTC.

The V and J genes are TRBV18 and TRBJ2-7; possibly TRBD1 for D (6 bases). The CDR3 consists of 13 residues. The germline CDR1 and CDR2 sequences are KGHSH and LQKENI. Trimming removed 3 bases at V and 7 bases at J, with 13 bases between. The CDR3 region has the DNA TGTGCCAGCTCACCCGCGGCCGACAGGGAGCAGTACTTC. It yields the protein CASSPAADREQYF.

V is TRBV19 and J is TRBJ2-1; D not certain. From germline, CDR1 is LNHDA and CDR2 SQIVND (reference sequence). CDR3 length: 12 residues. Trimming stripped 7 bases from V and 5 bases from J, with 9 bases between. The CDR3 region has the DNA TGTGCCAGTACTTCCGGTAACAATGAGCAGTTCTTC. Translating it yields CASTSGNNEQFF.

The chain employs TRBV5-1 and TRBJ2-5; TRBD2 matches at 10 bases. Germline V lookup: CDR1 SGHRS, CDR2 YFSETQ. V lost 4 bases, J lost 4 bases, and 4 bases stayed unmatched. The CDR3 is 14 amino acids. The CDR3 DNA reads as TGCGCCAGCAGCGGGGGGACTAGCGCAGAGACCCAGTACTTC. Encoded protein: CASSGGTSAETQYF.

This clone was counted once. The chain links TRBV10-3 to TRBJ1-4, with 9 bases that match TRBD1. V was pared by 4 bases and J by 9 bases, with 12 bases of the junction left unmatched. Germline-derived CDR1 and CDR2 are ENHRY and SYGVKD. The CDR3 length is 16 residues. The CDR3 reads CAISVGTGRGEKKLFF. The CDR3, as DNA: TGTGCCATCAGTGTCGGGACAGGGCGCGGGGAAAAAAAACTGTTTTTT.